Each of the 13 T cell receptor beta chains below was sequenced from the same sample in a study of blood T cell repertoires in COVID-19. Clones were read by immunoSEQ multiplex PCR, and TCRdb kept only the in-frame ones, dropping some. The data show over 150,000 clones, with 80% seen just once and 3.4% held by the top ten. Sequencing was carried out using PBMCs or T cells enriched from blood (not recorded which). These receptors were taken from an older woman who had recovered from COVID-19.

The gene calls are TRBV5-4 and TRBJ2-3; 14 bases line up with TRBD2. This CDR3 is built from 17 residues. Germline CDR1 reads SGHNT; CDR2 reads YYREEE (reference sequence). The V segment lost 4 bases and the J segment 1 base; nucleotides outside the gene matches: 5. CDR3 in amino acids: CASSPGGLAGGTDTQYF. The CDR3 DNA is TGTGCCAGCAGCCCAGGGGGACTAGCGGGGGGCACAGATACGCAGTATTTT.

The rearrangement links TRBV4-1 to TRBJ2-7; 8 nucleotides line up with TRBD2. V was pared by 1 base and J by 0 bases, with 2 bases of the junction left unmatched. The V gene's germline CDR1 is MGHRA and CDR2 YSYEKL. The CDR3 is 15 residues long. The CDR3 DNA follows: TGCGCCAGCAGCCAAGTAAGCGGGAGCTCCTACGAGCAGTACTTC. This sequence encodes CASSQVSGSSYEQYF.

This clone occurred a few times. The V and J genes are TRBV11-2 and TRBJ1-2; a weak D match, TRBD1 (6 bases). Per the germline V gene, CDR1 is SGHAT and CDR2 is FQNNGV. This CDR3 is 13 amino acids long. Trimming cost V 5 bases and J 2 bases, with 9 bases left between them. The chain's CDR3 is CASSQDSNYGYTF. The DNA of the CDR3 is TGTGCCAGCAGCCAGGACAGCAACTATGGCTACACCTTC.

The chain carries TRBV14 and TRBJ2-1; 13 bases match TRBD2. The CDR3 is made up of 19 amino acids. Trimming took 0 bases from V and 2 from J; bases not matched to a gene: 7. CDR1 is SGHDN and CDR2 is FVKESK in the germline V gene. The CDR3 reads CASSQDVFTSGGAYNEQFF. The CDR3, as DNA: TGTGCCAGCAGCCAAGATGTTTTTACTAGCGGGGGGGCCTACAATGAGCAGTTCTTC.

The gene calls are TRBV6-5 and TRBJ2-1; D perhaps matches TRBD1 (6 bases). There are 14 residues in the CDR3. Germline lookup yields CDR1 MNHEY and CDR2 SVGAGI. The V end was cut by 0 bases, the J end by 6 bases, with 9 bases between. CDR3 in amino acids: CASSYSTDSNEQFF. As DNA, the CDR3 is TGTGCCAGCAGTTACTCGACGGACAGCAATGAGCAGTTCTTC.

The chain is built from TRBV13 and TRBJ2-2; 9 positions agree with TRBD2. CDR1 and CDR2 (germline): PRHDT, FYEKMQ (reference sequence). V shed 5 bases and J 6 bases; nucleotides not matched to a gene: 10. The CDR3 has 16 residues. The CDR3 nucleotides are TGTGCCAGCAGCCTGCTAGCGGGGTCTTTTTCCGGGGAGCTGTTTTTT. It yields the protein CASSLLAGSFSGELFF. The full variable domain, with the rest looked up from reference TRBV13 and TRBJ2-2, is AAGVIQSPRHLIKEKRETATLKCYPIPRHDTVYWYQQGPGQDPQFLISFYEKMQSDKGSIPDRFSAQQFSDYHSELNMSSLELGDSALYFCASSLLAGSFSGELFFGEGSRLTVL.

CDR3 residues: CASSPRDKSNYGYTF. The CDR3 DNA sequence: TGTGCCAGCAGCCCCCGGGACAAGAGTAACTATGGCTACACCTTC. V usage is TRBV3-1 (or the pseudogene TRBV3-2) and J usage is TRBJ1-2; the D gene is possibly TRBD1 (6 bases). The CDR3 runs to 15 residues. Germline assignment: CDR1 LGHDT and CDR2 YNNKEL (reference sequence). Trimming pared 4 bases from V and 1 base from J, leaving 13 bases between.

The rearrangement uses TRBV4-1 and TRBJ1-2, with 8 bases lining up with TRBD1. This CDR3 contains 15 residues. The trim removed 1 base at V and 6 bases at J, leaving 7 bases unmatched. Germline-derived CDR1 and CDR2 are MGHRA and YSYEKL. The CDR3 bases are TGCGCCAGCAGCCAAGCACAGGGGGTAGAGAATGGCTACACCTTC. Its translation: CASSQAQGVENGYTF.

The gene calls are TRBV9 and TRBJ1-1, with TRBD1 matching over 8 bases. The CDR3 runs 13 residues. Trimming cost V 3 bases and J 6 bases; bases outside gene matches: 4. CDR1 and CDR2 (germline): SGDLS, YYNGEE. Here the CDR3 reads CASSAPGQAEAFF. The DNA of the CDR3 is TGTGCCAGCAGCGCACCGGGACAGGCTGAAGCTTTCTTT.

This clone was counted a single time. This chain uses TRBV4-2 with TRBJ1-1; the D gene is possibly TRBD1 (5 bases). This CDR3 comprises 14 residues. Looked up from germline, CDR1 is LGHNA and CDR2 is YNFKEQ. Trimming took 1 base from V and 11 from J, leaving 17 bases between them. The chain's CDR3 is CASSQGDAGEYAFF. CDR3 in DNA: TGTGCCAGCAGCCAAGGAGACGCGGGGGAGTACGCTTTCTTT.

Concerning this clone: Other DNA sequences in this sample translate to the same CDR3. The chain has TRBV2 and TRBJ1-5; 7 bases align to TRBD1. This CDR3 has 14 residues. CDR1 is SNHLY and CDR2 is FYNNEI in the germline V gene. Unmatched junction bases numbered 3, after V lost 4 bases and J lost 3 bases. CDR3 loop: CASSGQGDNQPQHF. The CDR3 DNA reads as TGTGCCAGCAGTGGGCAGGGGGACAATCAGCCCCAGCATTTT.

The V and J genes are TRBV2 and TRBJ2-3, with 7 positions matching TRBD2. V lost 2 bases to trimming and J lost 6 bases; unmatched junction nucleotides: 5. Germline lookup yields CDR1 SNHLY and CDR2 FYNNEI. This CDR3 spans 14 amino acids. CDR3 protein: CASSELAGVDTQYF. In nucleotides, the CDR3 is TGTGCCAGCAGTGAACTCGCGGGGGTCGATACGCAGTATTTT.

In its sample, this clone was seen a few times. The chain uses TRBV7-8 and TRBJ2-7; 7 bases line up with TRBD2. Looked up from germline, CDR1 is SGHVS and CDR2 is FQNEAQ. The CDR3 totals 16 residues. Losses at the gene ends were 1 base for V and 3 bases for J; bases not matched to a gene: 9. CDR3 amino acids: CASSLGAGGMGYEQYF. CDR3 coding DNA: TGTGCCAGCAGCTTAGGGGCCGGGGGGATGGGCTACGAGCAGTACTTC.